This record covers a single T cell receptor beta chain. Its antigen is currently unknown. Enrolled ophthalmopathy patients presented with a Clinical Activity Score of at least 3, a NOSPECS grade of at least 4, and disease duration under 3 months. Diagnostic assessment was based on clinical symptoms, serum thyroxine and TRAb, thyroid ultrasound and orbital computed tomography. These data are taken from a study of T cells in Graves' hyperthyroidism and ophthalmopathy. Study results and caveats: Within blood appeared most thyroid clonotypes that had expanded above 0.001. With a median lead of around 6.7 months before onset, the model predicted ophthalmopathy.

Researchers amplified the TCR beta CDR3 regions from RNA transcripts. An initial round of RT-PCR targeting the TCR CDR3 relied on the HTBI primer set. TCRdb processed the multiplex PCR reads anew with MiXCR; each CDR3 protein has one entry. This table holds 500,000 to 650,000 distinct CDR3 sequences, about 15% found once. There are 15 residues in the CDR3. CDR1 is MNHNS, CDR2 SASEGT, per germline. Trimming at V came to 5 bases and at J to 8 bases, leaving 7 bases not matched to a gene. The TCR originated in a woman aged 45-60 years with Graves' ophthalmopathy. Sequenced: blood. This chain uses TRBV6-1 with TRBJ2-5; the match to TRBD2 covers 14 bases. CDR3 in amino acids: CASSPGTSGSFTQYF. Written as DNA, the CDR3 is TGTGCCAGCAGTCCCGGGACTAGCGGGAGTTTTACCCAGTACTTC.